One TCR beta chain is described in this entry. This clonotype was seen many times. Its antigen is not yet known. There are no base qualities to consult, and no much larger clone falls within one base. This record comes from a study of blood T cells in healthy people across ages (dated by TCRdb to between 2014 and 2017). A note on the overall study: In model experiments, template switching captured roughly one uniquely barcoded TCR beta cDNA molecule for every two T cells. Age-related changes in TCR beta repertoire diversity were measured in the study by deep sequencing normalized with unique cDNA molecular identifiers. Four age groups were formed from the donors: young (average about 16 years), middle-aged (around 37), aged (roughly 59) and long-lived (around 80). Donors of different ages were randomly distributed across sequencing lanes to avoid experimental bias. For two donors (one aged 18 to 29 and one aged 80 or older), the study analyzed two additional independent replicas of 1 million unique cDNA reads from the same blood draw. Beyond this particular receptor, the publication reports: Total diversity estimates from one million sequenced T cells were considered lower bounds and underestimates. Compared with the aged group, more naive CD4+ T cells, fewer expanded clones and increased TCR diversity were shown by the long-lived group, suggesting age selection. Observed TCR beta diversity per million T cells fell roughly linearly with age, and a significant reduction was already apparent by age roughly 40. The CMV infection status of donors was not known, potentially confounding age-related changes in expanded clonotypes. The percentage of naive T cells measured by flow cytometry correlated strongly with observed TCR beta diversity. Since profiling was done on bulk unsorted PBMCs, naive and antigen-experienced compartments could not be conclusively compared.

Donors were 40 or so systemically healthy Caucasian individuals from Russia aged roughly 6 to 100 years. Ten milliliters of peripheral blood were collected from each donor into EDTA-treated Vacutainer tubes. Ficoll-Paque density-gradient centrifugation was used to isolate PBMCs, with at least 7 million obtained per sample. Trizol reagent was used to extract total RNA from the PBMCs, yielding at least 5 micrograms per sample. For every donor, flow cytometry on a PBMC aliquot measured the percentage of naive CD45RAhigh/CD27high T cells. The junction shows trimming of 0 bases on V and 2 bases on J, plus 10 bases between the germline ends. The CDR3 runs 15 residues from the cysteine to the phenylalanine. Just CDR3 DNA is preserved here, 45 bases in frame from base 1. The germline V gene yields SGDLS for CDR1 and YYNGEE for CDR2. The library came from 5' RACE. TCRdb names Illumina HiSeq 2500 as the instrument used. A second PCR of roughly 6 to 11 cycles was run with a J-beta primer mix and a sample-barcoded 5' primer. Each TCR beta cDNA molecule received a unique molecular identifier from a template-switch 5' adaptor carrying 12 random nucleotides. Each sample yielded at least 2.5 million CDR3-containing paired-end reads. The Mint cDNA synthesis kit, primed by a TRBC-specific oligonucleotide, was used to synthesize first-strand cDNA from all RNA. All cDNA was treated with uracil-DNA glycosylase and then went through a first 18-cycle PCR with the universal primers M1SS and BC2_uni_R. The authors processed their data as follows. For normalization, 1 million high-quality reads were randomly selected from each sample, with every read carrying a distinct molecular identifier. Reads sharing molecular identifiers were discarded rather than binned into consensus sequences. MiTCR, set to a Q25 quality threshold and the strictest error-elimination algorithm, was used for CDR3 identification, clonotype clustering and error correction. A nonparametric unseen species model with Euler transformation was used to estimate lower-bound total TCR beta diversity. TCRdb applied fastp at Q25 and MiXCR to the public reads, then kept only in-frame beta chains. Each entry merges the rows of one CDR3 protein and shows their most common DNA and genes. In this record, the V and J calls reflect TCRdb's handling and not the investigators' own analysis. This sample gives 650,000 or so distinct CDR3 sequences in total; 40% to 65% of them show up just once. The top ten clones comprise about 13% of the sample.

Input material: blood. The TCR comes from a woman of 80 years or more in good health. Rearrangement joined TRBV9 to TRBJ2-3; the D gene cannot be resolved reliably. The CDR3 reads CASSVVGLHTDTQYF. The sequenced DNA is TGTGCCAGCAGCGTAGTGGGCTTACACACAGATACGCAGTATTTT. The CDR3 plus the reference TRBV9 and TRBJ2-3 genes for the other parts give the full variable domain: DSGVTQTPKHLITATGQRVTLRCSPRSGDLSVYWYQQSLDQGLQFLIQYYNGEERAKGNILERFSAQQFPDLHSELNLSSLELGDSALYFCASSVVGLHTDTQYFGPGTRLTVL.